This T cell receptor (beta chain) originates from a study of OX40 agonist ivuxolimab in advanced cancers. Regarding the research as a whole: Ivuxolimab, which targeted the costimulatory receptor OX40 (CD134), was an agonistic, fully human IgG2 monoclonal antibody. Intravenous ivuxolimab was administered to patients every 2 weeks at six dose levels: 0.01, 0.1, 0.3, 1.5, 3 and 10 mg/kg. Of the approximately 53 patients in dose escalation, 19 had hepatocellular carcinoma, some 15 had melanoma, 9 had renal cell carcinoma and 9 had head and neck cancer. In the dose-escalation cohort, roughly four fifths of patients were male, and the mean age was about 55 years, with a range of about 20 to 90. Prior anti-PD-1, anti-PD-L1 or anti-CTLA-4 therapy was permitted, and 30% to 50% of dose-escalation patients had received checkpoint inhibitors. Partial responses were achieved by three dose-escalation patients, of whom one had hepatocellular carcinoma and two had cutaneous melanoma. Peripheral TCRbeta sequencing was intended to test whether TCR sequence diversity was altered and clonal T-cell expansion was caused by ivuxolimab. The paper reports the monotherapy dose-escalation portion (N = 52 patients) of the phase I ivuxolimab trial.

The CDR3 spans 10 residues, from the cysteine through the phenylalanine. Only the CDR3 DNA stays, 30 bases, in frame from base 1. CDR1 and CDR2 are read off the germline V gene (reference sequence) as SEHNR and FQNEAQ. A distance of 3 bases separates the germline ends of V and J, which lose 5 bases and 7 bases respectively. Comment on this clone: Its antigen remains undetermined. Base-call qualities are not available, and no considerably larger clone is one nucleotide away.

General study outcomes and caveats: At doses of 0.1 to 3.0 mg/kg, clonal expansion of both CD4+ and CD8+ blood T cells was observed from baseline to week 6. Which antigens the clonally expanded peripheral T cells were specific for was not determined. Low levels of normalized T-cell clonal expansion were also seen in some patients who did not respond. After ivuxolimab, CD8+ T cells had more expanded clones than CD4+ T cells on average. In partial responders in the 0.1-3.0 mg/kg groups, normalized peripheral clonal expansion was found to be among the lowest, especially among CD8+ T cells.

The trial excluded patients who had a history of autoimmune disease or who were on systemic immunosuppression. Peripheral blood for TCR sequencing was collected from all dose cohorts at baseline, on cycle 4 day 1, and on cycle 7 day 1. The samples were taken from a phase I, first-in-human, multicenter, open-label dose-escalation trial of ivuxolimab. Adults with locally advanced or metastatic melanoma, renal cell, hepatocellular, or head and neck squamous cell carcinoma were enrolled in the trial. Before TCR sequencing, CD4+ T cells and CD8+ T cells were sorted from peripheral blood as separate populations. To sequence the TCRbeta CDR3 region, genomic DNA was isolated from the sorted cells. TCRbeta CDR3 regions were sequenced using the immunoSEQ Assay. What TCRdb holds here is the immuneACCESS table cut down to in-frame rearrangements. Part of the clones is not present; checked against another copy, under half of the missing clones reflect an unresolved V gene, and the others are unexplained. The sample table lists about 66,000 clones, about four fifths of them with a count of one. 2.5% of the sample belongs to the ten largest clones.

The origin of this receptor is an adult with an advanced solid tumor such as melanoma, head and neck, liver or kidney cancer. The chain couples TRBV7-9 to TRBJ2-1; the D gene is not confidently resolved. The starting material was CD4+ or CD8+ T cells sorted from blood, obtained in a trial of the OX40 agonist ivuxolimab. In nucleotides, the sequence is TGTGCCAGCAGCCCGAATGAGCAGTTCTTC. Its amino acids are CASSPNEQFF.